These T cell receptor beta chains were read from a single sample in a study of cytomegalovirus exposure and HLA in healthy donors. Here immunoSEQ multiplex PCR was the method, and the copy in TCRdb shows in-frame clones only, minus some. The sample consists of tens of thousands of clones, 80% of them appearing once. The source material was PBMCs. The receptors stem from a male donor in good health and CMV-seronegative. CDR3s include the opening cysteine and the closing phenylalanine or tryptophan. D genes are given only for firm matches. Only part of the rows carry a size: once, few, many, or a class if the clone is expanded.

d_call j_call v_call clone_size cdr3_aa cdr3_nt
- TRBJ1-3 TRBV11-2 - CASSLGARGNTIYF TGTGCCAGCAGCTTAGGGGCCCGGGGAAACACCATATATTTT
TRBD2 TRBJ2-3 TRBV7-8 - CASSLVRGGTDTQYF TGTGCCAGCAGCTTAGTTCGGGGGGGCACAGATACGCAGTATTTT
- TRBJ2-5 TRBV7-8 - CASSLTEIQETQYF TGTGCCAGCAGCTTAACGGAGATCCAAGAGACCCAGTACTTC
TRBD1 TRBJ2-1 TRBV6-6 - CASSYALGQGYNEQFF TGTGCCAGCAGCTACGCTTTGGGACAGGGGTACAATGAGCAGTTCTTC
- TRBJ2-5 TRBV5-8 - CASSLVALQETQYF TGTGCCAGCAGCTTAGTAGCGCTACAAGAGACCCAGTACTTC
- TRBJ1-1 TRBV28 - CASSLSGYTEAFF TGTGCCAGCAGTTTATCAGGGTACACTGAAGCTTTCTTT
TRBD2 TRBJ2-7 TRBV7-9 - CASSLFRGGVFHEQYF TGTGCCAGCAGCTTATTCCGGGGGGGCGTTTTCCACGAGCAGTACTTC
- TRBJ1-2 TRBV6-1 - CASILNYGYTF TGTGCCAGCATCCTTAACTATGGCTACACCTTC
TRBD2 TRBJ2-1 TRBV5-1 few CASSATGTSVGEQFF TGCGCCAGCAGCGCTACCGGGACTAGCGTGGGTGAGCAGTTCTTC
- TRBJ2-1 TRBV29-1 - CSVAQPGVLLQFF TGCAGCGTTGCCCAACCGGGAGTTCTGTTGCAGTTCTTC
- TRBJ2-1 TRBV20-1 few CSARRQGGQFF TGCAGTGCTAGACGCCAGGGCGGTCAGTTCTTC
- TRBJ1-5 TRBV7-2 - CASSLVGTQNGNQPQHF TGTGCCAGCAGCTTAGTTGGGACACAAAACGGTAATCAGCCCCAGCATTTT
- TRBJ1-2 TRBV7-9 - CASSSSLQGVYGYTF TGTGCCAGCAGCTCGAGCCTACAGGGTGTGTATGGCTACACCTTC
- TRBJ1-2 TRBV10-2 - CASSPPVADYGYTF TGCGCCAGCAGCCCCCCGGTGGCGGATTATGGCTACACCTTC
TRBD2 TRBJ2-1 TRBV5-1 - CASSFGLAGLRLENEQFF TGCGCCAGCAGCTTCGGACTAGCGGGGCTTAGATTGGAGAATGAGCAGTTCTTC
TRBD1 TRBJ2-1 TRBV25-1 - CAGSGDSVGQLYNEQFF TGTGCCGGCAGTGGGGACAGCGTGGGACAACTCTACAATGAGCAGTTCTTC
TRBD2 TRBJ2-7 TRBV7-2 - CASSLLVPGLAGGRDEQYF TGTGCCAGCAGCTTATTGGTTCCGGGACTAGCGGGAGGGCGGGACGAGCAGTACTTC
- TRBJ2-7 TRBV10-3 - CAISESSTTYEQYF TGTGCCATCAGTGAGTCGAGTACCACCTACGAGCAGTACTTC
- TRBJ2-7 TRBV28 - CASSMGQSYEQYF TGTGCCAGCAGTATGGGACAATCCTACGAGCAGTACTTC
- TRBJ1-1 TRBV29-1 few CSVGRTEINTEAFF TGCAGCGTTGGAAGGACAGAGATAAACACTGAAGCTTTCTTT
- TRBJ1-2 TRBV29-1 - CSVLTGGYGYTF TGCAGCGTCCTGACAGGCGGCTATGGCTACACCTTC
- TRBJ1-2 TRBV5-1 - CASSEMDSCGYTF TGCGCCAGCAGCGAGATGGACAGTTGCGGCTACACCTTC
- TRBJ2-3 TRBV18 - CASSPSGSDTQYF TGTGCCAGCTCACCTTCAGGGTCAGATACGCAGTATTTT
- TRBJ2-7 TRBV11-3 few CASSLDSPGTPHPYEQYF TGTGCCAGCAGCTTAGATTCTCCGGGGACACCCCATCCCTACGAGCAGTACTTC
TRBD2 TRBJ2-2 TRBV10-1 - CASSELAITSGELFF TGCGCCAGCAGTGAACTAGCGATTACGTCCGGGGAGCTGTTTTTT
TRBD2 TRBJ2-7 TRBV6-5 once CASRRTSGSYEQYF TGTGCCAGCAGACGGACTAGCGGGAGTTACGAGCAGTACTTC
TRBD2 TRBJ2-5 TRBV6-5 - CASTTGGLAGETQYF TGTGCCAGTACTACCGGGGGACTAGCGGGAGAGACCCAGTACTTC
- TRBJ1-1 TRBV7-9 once CASSLGWGDTEAFF TGTGCCAGCAGCTTAGGATGGGGAGACACTGAAGCTTTCTTT
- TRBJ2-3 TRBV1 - CTSRRNRGDRSDTQYF TGCACCAGCAGGAGAAACCGGGGGGACCGTTCAGATACGCAGTATTTT
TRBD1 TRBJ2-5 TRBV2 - CASTGQEETQYF TGTGCCAGCACGGGACAGGAAGAGACCCAGTACTTC
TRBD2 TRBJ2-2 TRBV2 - CASSVSGGRNTGELFF TGTGCCAGCAGTGTTAGCGGGGGACGAAACACCGGGGAGCTGTTTTTT
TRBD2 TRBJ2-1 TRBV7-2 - CASSRSVGLAGYNEQFF TGTGCCAGCAGCCGTTCGGTGGGGCTAGCGGGGTACAATGAGCAGTTCTTC